This T cell receptor (beta chain) came from a study of shared clonotypes between healthy human individuals. Whole-study results and caveats: Generally, naive subsets came out with larger estimated richness than memory subsets.

As regards this clone: Antigen unknown. Since a far larger clone is one base different, this is likely a read error. The sample contains more than one DNA sequence encoding this CDR3.

An approximately 210 ng quantity of DNA, some 30,000 T cell genomes, went into the sorted-subset replicate PCRs. Using immunoSEQ multiplex PCR, the repertoire was profiled, and TCRdb retains in-frame clones only, with some absent. The sample carries some 700,000 clones, about 90% recorded once. This CDR3 region has 12 residues. Germline loops: CDR1 SGHAT, CDR2 FQNNGV. The sequence came from a man aged 18-30 years in good health. Some clones in this sample may be carry-over from other donors' samples. The sample comprised memory CD8+ T cells from PBMCs. Indicated subset: CD45RO+ cells pooled with CCR7-negative TemRA cells. This chain links TRBV11-2 with TRBJ2-3; no firm D call. CDR3 DNA: TGTGCCAGCGGCGCCGTGCGGAATACGCAGTACTTT. It is translated as CASGAVRNTQYF.